This T cell receptor beta chain derives from a study of cytomegalovirus exposure and HLA in healthy donors. About the research overall: Most genotyped donors, around 86% of about 400, had Caucasian-associated genetic ancestry.

Turning to this clone: Its antigen is currently unknown.

Trimming took off 1 base at V and 1 base at J, with 17 bases between the two ends. CDR1 LGHNA and CDR2 YSLEER come from the germline V gene. CDR3 size: 17 residues. Study-wide results and limits: Prior analysis indicated that the majority of TCR beta V segments exhibited productivity approximately 90% or approximately 30% of the time. Association of a missense DCLRE1C variant with TCR beta V- and J-gene trimming was reported in a later analysis. Serostatus for CMV was the only available immune exposure information.

This PCR relied on a set of 60 Vbeta primers and 13 Jbeta primers. Only in-frame clones appear in the TCRdb table, and some are missing; sequencing was by immunoSEQ multiplex PCR. Here the sample spans 140,000 to 150,000 clones, roughly 78% being singletons. This TCR was sampled from a female donor in good health and CMV-seronegative. V gene TRBV4-3 combines with J gene TRBJ2-7; the D gene is possibly TRBD1 (5 bases). Material: PBMCs. The CDR3 bases are TGCGCCAGCAGCCAAGTCAAAGGGGCGCACCCATCCTACGAGCAGTACTTC. This sequence encodes CASSQVKGAHPSYEQYF.